This T cell receptor (beta chain) is drawn from a study of T cell repertoires in cytomegalovirus infection. Study-wide background: Based on public TCR beta signatures, there were indications of CMV infection and of a matching HLA type.

In regard to this clonotype: The antigen remains undetermined.

Whole-study findings and limits: HLA-C-restricted CMV-specific TCR beta clonotypes prevailed in the ex vivo response. Cumulative frequency (of public TCR beta family members) identified carriers of CMV plus the relevant HLA.

TCRdb analysed the reads with MiXCR anew, one entry per CDR3 protein. The profile shows 200,000 to 300,000 distinct CDR3 sequences, approximately 13% of them singletons. Germline lookup yields CDR1 MNHNS and CDR2 SASEGT. The CDR3 loop spans 18 amino acids. Between the trimmed V and J ends, which lost 6 bases and 2 bases, there was a span of 25 bases. The sequencing sample was made of PBMCs. The rearrangement joins TRBV6-1 to TRBJ2-5; either TRBD1 or TRBD2 may fit D (7 bases each). The sequence was obtained from a human donor in good health (CMV status not recorded). Some clones in this sample may be carry-over from other donors' samples. The CDR3 DNA reads TGTGCCAGCAGAAATAAGCCGACCGGGACAGCGGGACAAGAGACCCAGTACTTC. This codes for CASRNKPTGTAGQETQYF.